This T cell receptor beta chain was recovered during a study of shared T cell receptors in the human thymus. TCRdb's copy holds only in-frame clones and misses some; the assay was immunoSEQ multiplex PCR. This table has over 450,000 clones, 70% to 80% appearing once. This CDR3 is 14 amino acids long. The germline V and J ends were trimmed by 2 bases and 2 bases, with 6 bases remaining between them. CDR1 and CDR2 (germline): MNHEY, SMNVEV (reference sequence). The same sample was also studied in work on human thymus T cells. From that study: The donor group consisted of healthy Finnish infants who were having corrective surgery for congenital heart defects. Thymic material originated from resections removed in the course of corrective heart surgery. Thymic and blood repertoires appeared to display a bias in their usage of V and J genes.

The chain combines TRBV27 with TRBJ1-4; D not resolved. The receptor's source is a boy in the first two years of life with a congenital heart defect. Sample: thymocytes. The CDR3 region has the DNA TGTGCCAGCAGTTTAAGGAGGACTAATGAAAAACTGTTTTTT. This translates into CASSLRRTNEKLFF. The complete variable domain, with remaining parts taken from reference TRBV27 and TRBJ1-4, reads EAQVTQNPRYLITVTGKKLTVTCSQNMNHEYMSWYRQDPGLGLRQIYYSMNVEVTDKGDVPEGYKVSRKEKRNFPLILESPSPNQTSLYFCASSLRRTNEKLFFGSGTQLSVL.